The subject of this entry is one TCR beta chain. No antigen is known for it. Per-nucleotide qualities are absent, and no much larger clonotype sits a single base away. The data derive from a study of T cell responses to AZD1222 COVID-19 vaccine (dated by TCRdb to the early 2020s). Background for the entire study: AZD1222 recipients given second doses at about 4 weeks or at about 12 weeks were pooled, since spike-specific TCR depth and breadth were not found to differ between the two schedules. A total of approximately 230 trial participants underwent TCR sequencing, of whom 207 received two doses of AZD1222 and some 26 received two doses of the MenACWY control vaccine. Enrollment into the trials was organized by age into subgroups of 18-55, 56-69 and 70-plus years, and those subgroups contained about 160, 30 and 59 TCR-sequenced participants, respectively. What the research found in general, with its limitations: Because no samples from the day 14 peak response were available, repertoires could be characterized only after the peak T cell response. Epitopes outside the regions mutated in the B.1.351 and B.1.1.7 variants were reportedly recognized by nearly half of the unique spike-specific TCRs. The vaccine-associated CD4 TCRs covered the entire spike protein, and the dominant responses fell in regions 160-218 and 743-854. Most participants were white British and females outnumbered males, and the authors suggested that clonal diversity may have been underestimated. In the small 56-69-year group, the increase in depth fell short of significance, most likely because of low power. After two AZD1222 doses, both the breadth and the depth of spike-specific TCRs were significantly higher than at day 0 and than in MenACWY recipients. Conclusions about previously exposed vaccinees are limited, since just six AZD1222 recipients were seropositive for SARS-CoV-2 at baseline.

The CDR3 regions of human TCRbeta chains were subjected to immunosequencing. The authors' analysis ran thus. Repertoire TCRs were matched against a reference library of SARS-CoV-2-specific TCRs generated with the MIRA antigen-specificity platform. Breadth was defined as the fraction of unique TCRs that were SARS-CoV-2-associated, and depth was defined as the fraction of total T cells that were SARS-CoV-2-associated. Using the MIRA data, each spike-specific TCR was assigned both to the spike region to which the TCR was reactive and to a CD4 or CD8 class. Log10-transformed breadth and depth values were compared by one-way ANOVA with Sidak's multiple comparisons tests. TCRdb limited this immuneACCESS table to in-frame rearrangements with V and J called. A share of clones is missing; checked studies link under half to unresolved V genes, and the rest is unexplained. V and J calls and clone size come straight from that table; D and trimming were deduced from the DNA. This sample is represented by some 90,000 clones; around nine tenths of them were singletons. The leading ten clones occupy less than 2.5% of the sample.

The sample's time point label, in plain terms: baseline before first vaccination. Vaccinee samples were obtained from the UK trials COV001 and COV002, which included a single-blind randomized controlled phase 2/3 trial of AZD1222 (ChAdOx1 nCoV-19) in healthy adults. For TCRbeta chain sequencing, PBMC samples were collected from trial participants at day 0 and at day 28 after the second dose. For CDR1 and CDR2, the germline V gene lists MNHEY and SVGAGI. V gives up 2 bases and J gives up 7 bases, and the segment between their germline ends measures 8 bases. The CDR3 runs 13 residues from the cysteine to the phenylalanine. The DNA shown is the 39-base CDR3, in frame from base 1.

The TCR originated in an adult in good health. This specimen consisted of peripheral blood, obtained on day 0 of AZD1222 vaccination. Recombination connected TRBV6-5 to TRBJ2-2, with the D gene call left open. In nucleotides, the sequence is TGTGCCAGCAGTTACATTCTGGGCGGGGAGCTGTTTTTT. It encodes CASSYILGGELFF.